This T cell receptor beta chain was captured in a study of a mutant IDH1 vaccine in newly diagnosed glioma. Study details: Sex among treated patients split 62.5% male, around 40% female; mean age was approximately 40 years.

Repertoires were generated with immunoSEQ multiplex PCR, while TCRdb's copy carries only in-frame clones and drops some. The sample has 45,000 or so clones, approximately 81% seen once. This clone qualifies as medium-sized. Its cognate antigen is unknown. The germline V gene has CDR1 SGHTS and CDR2 YDEGEE. Trimming removed 4 bases at V and 3 bases at J, with 16 bases between. The CDR3 is 16 residues long. Described time point: week 35, safety follow-up. Every vaccine dose comprised 300 ug of mutant IDH1 20-mer peptide plus topical imiquimod. Sequencing was performed on PBMCs, taken from a glioma patient whose treatment included an IDH1 peptide vaccine. The chain combines TRBV5-8 with TRBJ2-2, with D perhaps TRBD1 or TRBD2 (6 bases each). The source is a woman in her thirties or forties with glioma. Some clones in this sample may be carry-over from other donors' samples. Written as DNA, the CDR3 is TGTGCCAGCAGCCGCCTGGGGGGCCGGGACACCGGGGAGCTGTTTTTT. This gives the protein CASSRLGGRDTGELFF.